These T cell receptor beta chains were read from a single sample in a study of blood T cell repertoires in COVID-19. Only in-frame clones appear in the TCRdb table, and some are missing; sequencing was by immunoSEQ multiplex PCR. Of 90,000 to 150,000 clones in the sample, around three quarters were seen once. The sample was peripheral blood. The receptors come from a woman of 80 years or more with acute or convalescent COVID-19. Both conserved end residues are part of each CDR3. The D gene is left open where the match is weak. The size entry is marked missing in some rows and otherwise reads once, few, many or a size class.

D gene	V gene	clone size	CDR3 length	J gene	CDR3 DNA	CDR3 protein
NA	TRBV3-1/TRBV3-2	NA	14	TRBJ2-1	TGTGCCAGCAGCCAAGACCCCGGGTCGAATGAGCAGTTCTTC	CASSQDPGSNEQFF
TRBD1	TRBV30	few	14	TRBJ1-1	TGTGCCTGGAGTGTCGGACAGGGGAACACTGAAGCTTTCTTT	CAWSVGQGNTEAFF
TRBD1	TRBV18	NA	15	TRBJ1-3	TGTGCCAGCTCACCAATCTCCAGGGGGTCGAACACCATATATTTT	CASSPISRGSNTIYF
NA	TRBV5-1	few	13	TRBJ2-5	TGCGCCAGCAGCTGGGCAGCAGAAGAGACCCAGTACTTC	CASSWAAEETQYF
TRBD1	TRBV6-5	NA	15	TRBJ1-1	TGTGCCAGCAGTTCCACAGGGGCGATGAACACTGAAGCTTTCTTT	CASSSTGAMNTEAFF
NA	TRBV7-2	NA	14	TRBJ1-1	TGTGCCAGCAGCCCTAGGGGGATGAGCACTGAAGCTTTCTTT	CASSPRGMSTEAFF
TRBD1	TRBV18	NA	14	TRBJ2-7	TGTGCCAGCTCACCGACAGGGGGCGGCTACGAGCAGTACTTC	CASSPTGGGYEQYF
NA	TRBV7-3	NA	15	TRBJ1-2	TGTGCCAGCAGCTTGAGTGGGGGCTTAAACTATGGCTACACCTTC	CASSLSGGLNYGYTF
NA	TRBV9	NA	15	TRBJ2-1	TGTGCCAGCAGCTCGGACAGTAGCTCCTACAATGAGCAGTTCTTC	CASSSDSSSYNEQFF
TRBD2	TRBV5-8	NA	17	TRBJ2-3	TGTGCCAGCAGCCCAGATACTAGCGGGGGCTACACAGATACGCAGTATTTT	CASSPDTSGGYTDTQYF
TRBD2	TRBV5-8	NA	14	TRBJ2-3	TGTGCCAGCAGCTTGGTAGCGGGGGAAGATACGCAGTATTTT	CASSLVAGEDTQYF
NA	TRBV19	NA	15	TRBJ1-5	TGTGCCAGTAGCTACGGATCCAGCGGCAATCAGCCCCAGCATTTT	CASSYGSSGNQPQHF
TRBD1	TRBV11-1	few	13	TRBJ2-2	TGTGCCAGCAGCTTCACAGGGGGAGGGGAGCTGTTTTTT	CASSFTGGGELFF
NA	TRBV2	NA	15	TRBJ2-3	TGTGCCAGCCGGACAACAGGGTCTAGCACAGATACGCAGTATTTT	CASRTTGSSTDTQYF
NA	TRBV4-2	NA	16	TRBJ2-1	TGTGCCAGCAGCCATGGCCGGGGTGAGGTTGGCGATGAGCAGTTCTTC	CASSHGRGEVGDEQFF
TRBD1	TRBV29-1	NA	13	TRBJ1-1	TGCAGCGCTATGACAGGGGCGAGGACTGAAGCTTTCTTT	CSAMTGARTEAFF
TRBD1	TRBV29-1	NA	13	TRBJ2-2	TGCAGCGCAGGACAGGGGTACACCGGGGAGCTGTTTTTT	CSAGQGYTGELFF
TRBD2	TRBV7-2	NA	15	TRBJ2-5	TGTGCCAGCAGCACAGGACTAGCGGGAACGGAGACCCAGTACTTC	CASSTGLAGTETQYF
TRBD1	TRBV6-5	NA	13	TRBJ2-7	TGTGCCAGCAGAATCTCAGGGGGCCTCGAGCAGTACTTC	CASRISGGLEQYF
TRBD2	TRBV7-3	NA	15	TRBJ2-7	TGTGCCAGCAGCCCTAGCGGGGGGAGCTCCTACGAGCAGTACTTC	CASSPSGGSSYEQYF
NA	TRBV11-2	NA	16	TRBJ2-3	TGTGCCAGCAGCCCATCCGGGACATCTAGCACAGATACGCAGTATTTT	CASSPSGTSSTDTQYF
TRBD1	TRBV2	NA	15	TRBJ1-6	TGTGCCAGCAGTGAAGGAGGACAGGGGAATTCACCCCTCCACTTT	CASSEGGQGNSPLHF
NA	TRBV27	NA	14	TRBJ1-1	TGTGCCAGCAGTTTATCGTGGGGGCGCACTGAAGCTTTCTTT	CASSLSWGRTEAFF
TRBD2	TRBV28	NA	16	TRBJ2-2	TGTGCCAGCAGTTCCGCCGGGGGGGCCAACACCGGGGAGCTGTTTTTT	CASSSAGGANTGELFF
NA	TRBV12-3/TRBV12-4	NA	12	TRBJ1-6	TGTGCCAGCAGTTCCGGTAATTCACCCCTCCACTTT	CASSSGNSPLHF
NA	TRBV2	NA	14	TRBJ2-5	TGTGCCAGCAGTCCCTCCGAAGGGGAAGAGACCCAGTACTTC	CASSPSEGEETQYF
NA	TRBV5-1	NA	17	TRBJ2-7	TGCGCCAGCAGCTTTGGCCGTGATGCAGGGGGGTCCTACGAGCAGTACTTC	CASSFGRDAGGSYEQYF
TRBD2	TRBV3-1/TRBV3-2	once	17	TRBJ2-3	TGTGCCAGCAGCCCCCGGACTAGCCGCCCAAGCACAGATACGCAGTATTTT	CASSPRTSRPSTDTQYF
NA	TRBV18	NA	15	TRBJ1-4	TGTGCCAGCTCACCGGACATACCAACTAATGAAAAACTGTTTTTT	CASSPDIPTNEKLFF
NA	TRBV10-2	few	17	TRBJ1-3	TGCGCCAGCAGTGATAGAAGTCCTTCGAGCTCTGGAAACACCATATATTTT	CASSDRSPSSSGNTIYF
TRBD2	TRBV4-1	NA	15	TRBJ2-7	TGCGCCAGCCGCCCGAGGGCGGGAGACCCCTACGAGCAGTACTTC	CASRPRAGDPYEQYF
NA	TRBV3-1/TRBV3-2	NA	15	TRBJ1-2	TGTGCCAGCAGACCCACGACGAGGGCCTTCTATGGCTACACCTTC	CASRPTTRAFYGYTF
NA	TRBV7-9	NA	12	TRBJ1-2	TGTGCCAGCAGCTCCTCAGGGGCGTACTACACCTTC	CASSSSGAYYTF
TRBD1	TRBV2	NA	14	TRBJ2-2	TGTGCCAGCAGTGGACAGGGCTCCACCGGGGAGCTGTTTTTT	CASSGQGSTGELFF
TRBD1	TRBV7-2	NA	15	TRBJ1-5	TGTGCCAGCAGCTTAGGGACAGGCCGGAGGCAGCCCCAGCATTTT	CASSLGTGRRQPQHF
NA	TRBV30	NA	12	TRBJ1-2	TGTGCCTGGAGTGCCTACAACTATGGCTACACCTTC	CAWSAYNYGYTF
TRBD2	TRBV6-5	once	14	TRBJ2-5	TGTGCCAGCAGGACGACTAGCGGGCAAGAGACCCAGTACTTC	CASRTTSGQETQYF
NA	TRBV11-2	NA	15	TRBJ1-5	TGTGCCAGCAGCTTAGGCGTTGTTAGCAATCAGCCCCAGCATTTT	CASSLGVVSNQPQHF
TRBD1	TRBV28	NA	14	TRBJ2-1	TGTGCCAGCAGTTTAGGACAGGCCTTTAATGAGCAGTTCTTC	CASSLGQAFNEQFF
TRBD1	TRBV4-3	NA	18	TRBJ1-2	TGCGCCAGCAGCCCCAACATCCCGGGACAGGGGGCTTCCTATGGCTACACCTTC	CASSPNIPGQGASYGYTF